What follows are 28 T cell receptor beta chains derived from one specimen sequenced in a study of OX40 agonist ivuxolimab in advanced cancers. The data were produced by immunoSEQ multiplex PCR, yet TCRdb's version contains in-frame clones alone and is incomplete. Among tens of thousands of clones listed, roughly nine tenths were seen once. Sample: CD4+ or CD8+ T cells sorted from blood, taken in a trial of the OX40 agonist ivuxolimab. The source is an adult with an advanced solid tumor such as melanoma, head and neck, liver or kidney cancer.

The CDR3 DNA reads TGTGCCTGGAGTGACCGGGGGGATTATTCACCCCTCCACTTT. Translated, it gives CAWSDRGDYSPLHF. The chain couples TRBV30 to TRBJ1-6, with D maybe TRBD1 (5 bases). This CDR3 comprises 14 residues. Germline assignment: CDR1 GTSNPN and CDR2 SVGIG (reference sequence). The V and J ends lost 1 base and 8 bases respectively, with 12 bases between them.

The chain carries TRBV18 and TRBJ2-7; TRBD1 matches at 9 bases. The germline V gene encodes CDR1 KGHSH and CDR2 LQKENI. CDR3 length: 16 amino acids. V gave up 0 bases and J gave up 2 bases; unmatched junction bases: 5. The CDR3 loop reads CASSPPDRQGAYEQYF. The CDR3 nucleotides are TGTGCCAGCTCACCACCGGACAGACAGGGGGCCTACGAGCAGTACTTC.

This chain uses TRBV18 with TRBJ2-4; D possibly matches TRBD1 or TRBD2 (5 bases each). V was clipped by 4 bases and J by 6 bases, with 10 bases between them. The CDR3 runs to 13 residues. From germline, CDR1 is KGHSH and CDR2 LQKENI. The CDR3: CASSRGRINIQYF. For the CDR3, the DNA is TGTGCCAGCTCACGGGGACGGATAAACATTCAGTACTTC.

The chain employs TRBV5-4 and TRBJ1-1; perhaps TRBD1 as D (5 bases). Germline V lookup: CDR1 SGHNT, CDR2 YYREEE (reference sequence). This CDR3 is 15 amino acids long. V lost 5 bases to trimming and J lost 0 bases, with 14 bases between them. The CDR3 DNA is TGTGCCAGCAGTTATTGGGGGGGACTGAACACTGAAGCTTTCTTT. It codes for CASSYWGGLNTEAFF.

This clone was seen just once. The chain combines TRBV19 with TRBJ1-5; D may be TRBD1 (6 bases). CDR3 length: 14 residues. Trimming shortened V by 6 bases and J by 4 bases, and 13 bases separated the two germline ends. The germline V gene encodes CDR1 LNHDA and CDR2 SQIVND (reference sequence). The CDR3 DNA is TGTGCCAGTAGCTCCCACAGGGTTAATCAGCCCCAGCATTTT. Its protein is CASSSHRVNQPQHF.

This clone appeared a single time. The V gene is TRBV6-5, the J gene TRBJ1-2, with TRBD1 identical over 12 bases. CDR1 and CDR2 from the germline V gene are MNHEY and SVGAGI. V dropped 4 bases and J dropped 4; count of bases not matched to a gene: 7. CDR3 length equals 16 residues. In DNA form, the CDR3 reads TGTGCCAGCAGTTCTCGGGACAGGGGGCTCGTCTATGGCTACACCTTC. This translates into CASSSRDRGLVYGYTF.

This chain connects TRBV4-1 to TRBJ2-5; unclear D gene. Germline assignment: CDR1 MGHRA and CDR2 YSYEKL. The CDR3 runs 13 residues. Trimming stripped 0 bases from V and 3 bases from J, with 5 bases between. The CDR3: CASSQDAEETQYF. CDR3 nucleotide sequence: TGCGCCAGCAGCCAAGACGCTGAAGAGACCCAGTACTTC.

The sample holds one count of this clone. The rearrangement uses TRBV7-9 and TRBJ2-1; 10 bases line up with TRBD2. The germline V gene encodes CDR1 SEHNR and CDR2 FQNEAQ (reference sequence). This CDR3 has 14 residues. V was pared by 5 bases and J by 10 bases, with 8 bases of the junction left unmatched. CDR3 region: CASSPRALAGEQFF. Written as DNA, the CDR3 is TGTGCCAGCAGCCCGCGGGCACTAGCGGGGGAGCAGTTCTTC.

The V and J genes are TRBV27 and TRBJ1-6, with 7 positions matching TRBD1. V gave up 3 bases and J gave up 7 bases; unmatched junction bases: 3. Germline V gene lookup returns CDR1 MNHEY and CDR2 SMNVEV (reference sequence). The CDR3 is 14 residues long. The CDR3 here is CASSFGTVNSPLHF. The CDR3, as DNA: TGTGCCAGCAGTTTCGGGACAGTAAATTCACCCCTCCACTTT.

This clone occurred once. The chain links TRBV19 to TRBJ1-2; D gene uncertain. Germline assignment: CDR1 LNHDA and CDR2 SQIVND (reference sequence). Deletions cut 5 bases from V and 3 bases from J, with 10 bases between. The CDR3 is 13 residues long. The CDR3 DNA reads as TGTGCCAGTAGTCCCCGGGATGACTATGGCTACACCTTC. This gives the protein CASSPRDDYGYTF.

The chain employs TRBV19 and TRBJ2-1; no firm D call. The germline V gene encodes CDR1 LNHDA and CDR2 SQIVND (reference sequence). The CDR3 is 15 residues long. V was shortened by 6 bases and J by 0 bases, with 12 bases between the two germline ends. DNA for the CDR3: TGTGCCAGTAGCGCACCCTTTACCTCCTACAATGAGCAGTTCTTC. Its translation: CASSAPFTSYNEQFF.

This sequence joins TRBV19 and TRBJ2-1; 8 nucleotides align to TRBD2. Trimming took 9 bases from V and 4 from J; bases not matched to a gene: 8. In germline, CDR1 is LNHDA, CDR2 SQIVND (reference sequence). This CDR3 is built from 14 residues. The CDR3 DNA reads TGTGCCAGCGGGCCTAGCGGGTATTACAATGAGCAGTTCTTC. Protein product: CASGPSGYYNEQFF. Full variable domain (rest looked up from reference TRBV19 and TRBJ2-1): DGGITQSPKYLFRKEGQNVTLSCEQNLNHDAMYWYRQDPGQGLRLIYYSQIVNDFQKGDIAEGYSVSREKKESFPLTVTSAQKNPTAFYLCASGPSGYYNEQFFGPGTRLTVL.

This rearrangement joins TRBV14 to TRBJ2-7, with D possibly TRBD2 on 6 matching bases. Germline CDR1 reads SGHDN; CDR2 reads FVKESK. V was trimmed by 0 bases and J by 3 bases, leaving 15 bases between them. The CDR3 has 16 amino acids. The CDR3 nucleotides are TGTGCCAGCAGCCAAGATCATGGGGGGTTTATCTACGAGCAGTACTTC. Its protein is CASSQDHGGFIYEQYF.

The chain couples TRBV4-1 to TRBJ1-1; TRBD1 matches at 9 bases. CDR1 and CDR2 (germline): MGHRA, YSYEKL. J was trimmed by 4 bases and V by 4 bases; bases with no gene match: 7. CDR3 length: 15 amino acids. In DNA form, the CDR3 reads TGCGCCAGCAGCCCAAATATACAGGGGGCCACTGAAGCTTTCTTT. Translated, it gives CASSPNIQGATEAFF.

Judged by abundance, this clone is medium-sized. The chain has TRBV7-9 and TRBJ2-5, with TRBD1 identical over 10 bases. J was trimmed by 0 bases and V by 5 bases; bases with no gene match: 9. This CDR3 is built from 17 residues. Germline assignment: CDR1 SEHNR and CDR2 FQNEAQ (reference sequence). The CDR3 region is CASSPLTGTGDQETQYF. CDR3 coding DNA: TGTGCCAGCAGCCCGTTAACCGGGACAGGGGACCAAGAGACCCAGTACTTC.

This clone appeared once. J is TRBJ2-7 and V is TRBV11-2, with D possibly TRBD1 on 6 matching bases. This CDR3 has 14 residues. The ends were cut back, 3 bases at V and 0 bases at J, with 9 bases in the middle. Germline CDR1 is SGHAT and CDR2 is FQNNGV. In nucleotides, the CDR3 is TGTGCCAGCAGCTTGGAAGGGGGCTCCTACGAGCAGTACTTC. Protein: CASSLEGGSYEQYF.

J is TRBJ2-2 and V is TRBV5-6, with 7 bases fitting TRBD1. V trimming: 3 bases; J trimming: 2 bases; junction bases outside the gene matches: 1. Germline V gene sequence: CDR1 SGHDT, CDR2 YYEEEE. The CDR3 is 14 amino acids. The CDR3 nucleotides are TGTGCCAGCAGCTGGGACAGCAACACCGGGGAGCTGTTTTTT. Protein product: CASSWDSNTGELFF.

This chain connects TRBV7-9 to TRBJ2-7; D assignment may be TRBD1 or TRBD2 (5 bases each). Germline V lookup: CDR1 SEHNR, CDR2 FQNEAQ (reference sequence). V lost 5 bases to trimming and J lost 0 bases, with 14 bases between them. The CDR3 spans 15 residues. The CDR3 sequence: CASSPPIGASYEQYF. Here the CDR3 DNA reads TGTGCCAGCAGCCCGCCGATCGGGGCCTCCTACGAGCAGTACTTC.

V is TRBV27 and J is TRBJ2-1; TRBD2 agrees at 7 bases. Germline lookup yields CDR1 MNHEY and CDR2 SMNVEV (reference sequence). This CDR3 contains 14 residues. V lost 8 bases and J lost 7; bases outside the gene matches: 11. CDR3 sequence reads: CASRVSGGGNEQFF. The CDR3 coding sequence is TGTGCCAGCCGAGTGAGTGGGGGAGGGAATGAGCAGTTCTTC.

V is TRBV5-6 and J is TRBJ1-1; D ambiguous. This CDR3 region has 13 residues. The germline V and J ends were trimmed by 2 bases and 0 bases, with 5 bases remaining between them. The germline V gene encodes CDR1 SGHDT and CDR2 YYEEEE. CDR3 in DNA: TGTGCCAGCAGCTTTGAAGTGAACACTGAAGCTTTCTTT. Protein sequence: CASSFEVNTEAFF.

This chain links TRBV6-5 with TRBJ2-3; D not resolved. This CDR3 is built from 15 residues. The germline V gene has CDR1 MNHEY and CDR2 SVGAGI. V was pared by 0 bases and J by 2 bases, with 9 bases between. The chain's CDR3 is CASSYSNRFTDTQYF. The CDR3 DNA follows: TGTGCCAGCAGTTACTCGAACAGATTCACAGATACGCAGTATTTT.

The CDR3 region is CASSVGSRPGGYTF. The CDR3 region has the DNA TGTGCCAGCAGCGTAGGGAGTCGGCCGGGTGGCTACACCTTC. The rearrangement links TRBV9 to TRBJ1-2; unclear D gene. Germline assignment: CDR1 SGDLS and CDR2 YYNGEE. V was cut by 0 bases and J by 7 bases, with 13 bases left in between. The CDR3 runs to 14 residues. The whole variable domain, filled in from reference TRBV9 and TRBJ1-2, reads DSGVTQTPKHLITATGQRVTLRCSPRSGDLSVYWYQQSLDQGLQFLIQYYNGEERAKGNILERFSAQQFPDLHSELNLSSLELGDSALYFCASSVGSRPGGYTFGSGTRLTVV.

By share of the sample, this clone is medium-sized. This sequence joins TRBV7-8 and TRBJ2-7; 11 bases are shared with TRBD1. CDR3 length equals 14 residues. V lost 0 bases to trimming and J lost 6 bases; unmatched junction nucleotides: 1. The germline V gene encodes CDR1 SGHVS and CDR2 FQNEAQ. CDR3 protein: CASSLAGTGGEQYF. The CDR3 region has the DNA TGTGCCAGCAGCTTAGCCGGGACAGGGGGCGAGCAGTACTTC.

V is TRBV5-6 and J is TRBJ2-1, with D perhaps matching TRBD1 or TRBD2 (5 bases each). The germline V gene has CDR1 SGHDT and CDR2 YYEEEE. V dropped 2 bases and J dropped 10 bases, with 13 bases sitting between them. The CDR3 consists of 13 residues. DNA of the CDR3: TGTGCCAGCAGCTTAGGGGCATCGGGAGAGCAGTTCTTC. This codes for CASSLGASGEQFF.

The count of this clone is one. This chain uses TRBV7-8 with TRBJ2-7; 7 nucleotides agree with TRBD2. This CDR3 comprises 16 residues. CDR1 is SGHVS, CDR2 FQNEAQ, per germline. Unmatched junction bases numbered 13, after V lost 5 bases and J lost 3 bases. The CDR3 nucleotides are TGTGCCAGCAGCCAAGGGCTAGCGGACACACTCTACGAGCAGTACTTC. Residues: CASSQGLADTLYEQYF.

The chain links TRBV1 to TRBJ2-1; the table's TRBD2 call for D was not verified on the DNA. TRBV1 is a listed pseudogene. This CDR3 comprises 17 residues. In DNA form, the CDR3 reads TGCACCAGCAGCCAAGATAGAACTAGCGGGGAATACAATGAGCAGTTCTTC. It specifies CTSSQDRTSGEYNEQFF.

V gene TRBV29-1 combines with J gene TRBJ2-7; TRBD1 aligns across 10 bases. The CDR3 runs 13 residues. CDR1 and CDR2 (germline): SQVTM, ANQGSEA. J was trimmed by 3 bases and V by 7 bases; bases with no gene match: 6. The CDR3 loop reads CSGMDRGGYEQYF. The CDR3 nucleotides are TGCAGCGGAATGGACAGGGGGGGCTACGAGCAGTACTTC.

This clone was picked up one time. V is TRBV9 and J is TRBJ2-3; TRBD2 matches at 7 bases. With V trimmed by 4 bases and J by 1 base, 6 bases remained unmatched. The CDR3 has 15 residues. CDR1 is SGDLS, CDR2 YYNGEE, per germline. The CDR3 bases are TGTGCCAGCAGCCGATCTAGCGGCCGCACAGATACGCAGTATTTT. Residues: CASSRSSGRTDTQYF.